This passage covers 26 T cell receptor beta chains from one sample sequenced in a study of radiotherapy plus CTLA-4 blockade in lung cancer. Sequenced by immunoSEQ multiplex PCR; TCRdb stores in-frame clones only, minus some. The data contain some 110,000 clones, approximately 77% of them singletons. The input for sequencing was peripheral blood, taken from a patient treated with radiotherapy plus ipilimumab. These receptors all come from a human donor with non-small cell lung cancer that progressed on radiotherapy plus ipilimumab. Some clones in this sample may be carry-over from other donors' samples.

This clone was counted once. The CDR3 loop is CASSTTGNHYGYTF. The CDR3 DNA reads as TGCGCCAGCAGTACGACAGGGAACCACTATGGCTACACCTTC. The gene calls are TRBV4-3 and TRBJ1-2; 7 bases are a match to TRBD1. The V gene's germline CDR1 is LGHNA and CDR2 YSLEER. This CDR3 has 14 amino acids. With 6 bases clipped from V and 3 bases from J, the junction kept 7 bases outside the gene matches.

The chain recombines TRBV15 with TRBJ2-5; 8 bases are a match to TRBD2. The CDR3 has 15 residues. The ends lost 1 base at V and 3 bases at J; junction bases unmatched: 4. The germline CDR1 and CDR2 sequences are LNHNV and YYDKDF (reference sequence). In nucleotides, the CDR3 is TGTGCCACCAGCAGAGGCGGACTAGCAGAAGAGACCCAGTACTTC. Translating gives CATSRGGLAEETQYF. The full variable domain, completed using reference TRBV15 and TRBJ2-5, is DAMVIQNPRYQVTQFGKPVTLSCSQTLNHNVMYWYQQKSSQAPKLLFHYYDKDFNNEADTPDNFQSRRPNTSFCFLDIRSPGLGDTAMYLCATSRGGLAEETQYFGPGTRLLVL.

The chain combines TRBV13 with TRBJ1-2; no reliable D call. The CDR3 extends over 14 amino acids. Germline CDR1 reads PRHDT; CDR2 reads FYEKMQ (reference sequence). V shed 5 bases and J shed 8 bases, with 18 bases lying between them. CDR3 in DNA: TGTGCCAGCAGCCGCCGGGCCTCTCCCGGCGGCTACACCTTC. It codes for CASSRRASPGGYTF.

V is TRBV9 and J is TRBJ2-2, with D perhaps TRBD1 (5 bases). Germline V gives CDR1 SGDLS, CDR2 YYNGEE. The V and J ends lost 4 bases and 4 bases respectively, with 17 bases between them. The CDR3 has 16 amino acids. The CDR3 sequence: CASSPHSGWSTGELFF. The CDR3 region has the DNA TGTGCCAGCAGCCCCCATTCAGGGTGGAGCACCGGGGAGCTGTTTTTT.

The V gene is TRBV18, the J gene TRBJ1-5; D may be TRBD1 (5 bases). There are 18 residues in the CDR3. V gave up 4 bases and J gave up 5 bases, with 24 bases separating them. Germline V gene data show CDR1 as KGHSH and CDR2 as LQKENI. The CDR3 sequence is CASSREPLQVLGDQPQHF. The DNA for the CDR3 is TGTGCCAGCTCACGAGAACCACTGCAGGTATTAGGGGATCAGCCCCAGCATTTT.

J is TRBJ2-3 and V is TRBV10-3, with TRBD2 matching 13 bases. V lost 4 bases and J lost 4; bases outside the gene matches: 8. CDR3 size: 17 residues. Per the germline V gene, CDR1 is ENHRY and CDR2 is SYGVKD. The CDR3 bases are TGTGCCATCAGTGCCGGGACTAGCGGGGTCTATCCAGATACGCAGTATTTT. Amino acids: CAISAGTSGVYPDTQYF.

The J gene is TRBJ1-6, the V gene TRBV27; D is undetermined. This CDR3 region has 15 residues. Between the trimmed V and J ends, which lost 0 bases and 0 bases, there was a span of 3 bases. Germline V gene data show CDR1 as MNHEY and CDR2 as SMNVEV (reference sequence). CDR3 coding DNA: TGTGCCAGCAGTTTATCGAGCTCCTATAATTCACCCCTCCACTTT. As protein: CASSLSSSYNSPLHF.

The genes are TRBV7-3 and TRBJ2-5, with D possibly TRBD2 on 5 matching bases. The CDR3 is 14 residues long. Trimming took off 2 bases at V and 1 base at J, with 8 bases between the two ends. CDR1 is SGHTA, CDR2 FQGTGA, per germline. CDR3 region: CASSLAGLQETQYF. In nucleotides, the CDR3 is TGTGCCAGCAGCTTAGCGGGTCTCCAAGAGACCCAGTACTTC.

The rearrangement links TRBV11-3 to TRBJ2-2, with D tentatively TRBD1 (5 bases). This CDR3 is built from 14 residues. V lost 4 bases, J lost 0 bases, and 6 bases lay in between. Per germline, CDR1 SGHNT and CDR2 YENEEA. The CDR3 sequence: CASSSQANTGELFF. The DNA of the CDR3 is TGTGCCAGCAGCTCACAGGCGAACACCGGGGAGCTGTTTTTT.

The chain combines TRBV11-2 with TRBJ1-1; no definite D call. V was clipped by 2 bases and J by 4 bases, with 8 bases between them. This CDR3 region has 13 residues. CDR1 SGHAT and CDR2 FQNNGV come from the germline V gene. The CDR3: CASSLMWSTEAFF. DNA for the CDR3: TGTGCCAGCAGCTTAATGTGGAGCACTGAAGCTTTCTTT.

The chain carries TRBV5-6 and TRBJ2-7; D uncertain. V lost 2 bases and J 0 bases, leaving 18 bases between the germline ends. CDR1 is SGHDT and CDR2 is YYEEEE in the germline V gene. This CDR3 comprises 17 residues. CDR3 DNA: TGTGCCAGCAGCTTTTCGTTTGGTTGGTCTAGCTCCTACGAGCAGTACTTC. Residues: CASSFSFGWSSSYEQYF. Based on the CDR3 plus reference TRBV5-6 and TRBJ2-7, the full variable domain is DAGVTQSPTHLIKTRGQQVTLRCSPKSGHDTVSWYQQALGQGPQFIFQYYEEEERQRGNFPDRFSGHQFPNYSSELNVNALLLGDSALYLCASSFSFGWSSSYEQYFGPGTRLTVT.

The rearrangement links TRBV6-5 to TRBJ1-1; D remains ambiguous. Between the trimmed V and J ends, which lost 2 bases and 9 bases, there was a span of 7 bases. The germline CDR1 and CDR2 sequences are MNHEY and SVGAGI. This CDR3 region has 11 residues. The CDR3 sequence is CASSYQHKAFF. CDR3 nucleotides: TGTGCCAGCAGTTACCAGCATAAAGCTTTCTTT.

The rearrangement uses TRBV7-8 and TRBJ2-5, with a tentative D call TRBD2 (5 bases). The CDR3 spans 14 residues. Looked up from germline, CDR1 is SGHVS and CDR2 is FQNEAQ. Between the trimmed V and J ends, which lost 0 bases and 3 bases, there was a span of 8 bases. CDR3 bases: TGTGCCAGCAGCTTAGCGACGGGAAAAGAGACCCAGTACTTC. It is translated as CASSLATGKETQYF.

This clone was counted once. The chain's CDR3 is CASRQAYEQYF. CDR3 bases: TGTGCCAGCAGACAGGCCTACGAGCAGTACTTC. The genes are TRBV6-5 and TRBJ2-7, with a tentative D call TRBD1 (5 bases). Per germline, CDR1 MNHEY and CDR2 SVGAGI. The CDR3 is 11 residues long. The germline V and J ends were trimmed by 6 bases and 2 bases, with 5 bases remaining between them.

In this sample, this clone turned up once. The rearrangement uses TRBV2 and TRBJ1-1; D uncertain. V was pared by 4 bases and J by 1 base, with 13 bases between. Germline loops: CDR1 SNHLY, CDR2 FYNNEI. The CDR3 runs to 15 residues. The CDR3, as DNA: TGTGCCAGCAGTGTCGAGTCTGGTGGGAACACTGAAGCTTTCTTT. As protein: CASSVESGGNTEAFF.

This rearrangement joins TRBV28 to TRBJ2-5, with 9 bases aligning to TRBD2. The CDR3 is made up of 16 amino acids. Germline V gene data show CDR1 as MDHEN and CDR2 as SYDVKM. V was clipped by 3 bases and J by 5 bases; unmatched bases: 10. The CDR3 DNA follows: TGTGCCAGCAGTTTCCAAGCGGGGGGCCGCCGGGAGACCCAGTACTTC. It encodes CASSFQAGGRRETQYF.

This chain connects TRBV27 to TRBJ1-2; D uncertain. This CDR3 region has 13 residues. V lost 5 bases to trimming and J lost 4 bases, with 11 bases between them. Germline values: CDR1 MNHEY, CDR2 SMNVEV (reference sequence). The CDR3 is CASSRGFGYGYTF. For the CDR3, the DNA is TGTGCCAGCAGTCGGGGTTTTGGCTATGGCTACACCTTC.

The V and J genes are TRBV5-6 and TRBJ2-7; perhaps TRBD2 as D (5 bases). This CDR3 contains 15 residues. V lost 4 bases to trimming and J lost 4 bases, with 18 bases between them. Germline V gives CDR1 SGHDT, CDR2 YYEEEE. The CDR3, as DNA: TGTGCCAGCAGCCCCCGTGGGCGGGCGGTGTACGAGCAGTACTTC. Translated: CASSPRGRAVYEQYF. The whole variable domain, filled in from reference TRBV5-6 and TRBJ2-7, reads DAGVTQSPTHLIKTRGQQVTLRCSPKSGHDTVSWYQQALGQGPQFIFQYYEEEERQRGNFPDRFSGHQFPNYSSELNVNALLLGDSALYLCASSPRGRAVYEQYFGPGTRLTVT.

This rearrangement joins TRBV7-9 to TRBJ1-2, with a tentative D call TRBD1 (6 bases). The CDR3 consists of 15 residues. V shed 3 bases and J shed 2 bases, with 13 bases lying between them. Germline lookup yields CDR1 SEHNR and CDR2 FQNEAQ (reference sequence). CDR3 amino acids: CASSLWGLTNYGYTF. The CDR3 nucleotides are TGTGCCAGCAGCTTGTGGGGGCTGACAAACTATGGCTACACCTTC. Full variable domain (outside the CDR3, taken from reference TRBV7-9 and TRBJ1-2): DTGVSQNPRHKITKRGQNVTFRCDPISEHNRLYWYRQTLGQGPEFLTYFQNEAQLEKSRLLSDRFSAERPKGSFSTLEIQRTEQGDSAMYLCASSLWGLTNYGYTFGSGTRLTVV.

V and J are TRBV14 and TRBJ1-1, with a weak D call TRBD1 (6 bases). The CDR3 loop spans 16 amino acids. V lost 5 bases and J lost 2, with 18 bases in between. Germline CDR1 reads SGHDN; CDR2 reads FVKESK. This chain's CDR3 is CASSFLRGEGNTEAFF. The CDR3 bases are TGTGCCAGCAGCTTCTTGAGGGGGGAGGGCAACACTGAAGCTTTCTTT.

The rearrangement uses TRBV9 and TRBJ2-7; possible D gene TRBD1, 6 bases. Trimming took 4 bases from V and 0 from J, leaving 14 bases between them. The germline gives CDR1 SGDLS, CDR2 YYNGEE. This CDR3 is built from 15 residues. CDR3 loop: CASSPWTVSSYEQYF. The DNA for the CDR3 is TGTGCCAGCAGCCCATGGACAGTTTCCTCCTACGAGCAGTACTTC. Filled out from reference TRBV9 and TRBJ2-7, the complete variable domain reads DSGVTQTPKHLITATGQRVTLRCSPRSGDLSVYWYQQSLDQGLQFLIQYYNGEERAKGNILERFSAQQFPDLHSELNLSSLELGDSALYFCASSPWTVSSYEQYFGPGTRLTVT.

V and J are TRBV7-3 and TRBJ2-3; D remains unclear. There are 17 residues in the CDR3. V lost 3 bases and J lost 0, with 16 bases in between. The germline CDR1 and CDR2 sequences are SGHTA and FQGTGA. The CDR3 region is CASSLGSRTLSTDTQYF. The CDR3 nucleotides read TGTGCCAGCAGCTTGGGTAGCAGAACCCTTAGCACAGATACGCAGTATTTT.

The V and J genes are TRBV5-4 and TRBJ2-1; possible D gene TRBD2, 5 bases. The V end lost 4 bases, the J end lost 7 bases, and 12 bases lay between the germline ends. The V gene's germline CDR1 is SGHNT and CDR2 YYREEE (reference sequence). This CDR3 is built from 13 residues. The CDR3 nucleotides read TGTGCCAGCAGCCTTCTAGCTTTAAATGAGCAGTTCTTC. Its protein product is CASSLLALNEQFF.

This chain connects TRBV27 to TRBJ2-5, with D possibly called TRBD1 or TRBD2 (5 bases each). Germline CDR1 MNHEY, CDR2 SMNVEV (reference sequence). The V and J ends lost 6 bases and 6 bases respectively, with 14 bases between them. The CDR3 is 13 residues long. The CDR3 sequence is CASSPPRGQTQYF. CDR3 coding DNA: TGTGCCAGCAGCCCTCCGAGGGGACAGACCCAGTACTTC.

On this clone itself: The junction and the germline gene differ at one end; a read error may be behind it. The chain uses TRBV7-7 and TRBJ2-3, with 11 nucleotides matching TRBD2. Germline assignment: CDR1 SSHAT and CDR2 FNYEAQ (reference sequence). This CDR3 spans 19 amino acids. In nucleotides, the CDR3 is TGTGCTAGCAGCTCTTTCGCCAAGTCTAGCGGGGGGTACACAGATACGCAGTATTTT. It specifies CASSSFAKSSGGYTDTQYF.

This chain's CDR3 is CASSYREAQETQYF. In DNA, the CDR3 is TGTGCCAGCAGCTACCGGGAAGCCCAAGAGACCCAGTACTTC. The chain has TRBV13 and TRBJ2-5, with TRBD2 as a possible D gene (5 bases). CDR1 and CDR2 from the germline V gene are PRHDT and FYEKMQ (reference sequence). Trimming stripped 4 bases from V and 1 base from J, with 10 bases between. This CDR3 comprises 14 residues.